These 18 T cell receptor beta chains came from one sample sequenced in a study of identical twins. TCRdb analysed the 5' RACE reads with MiXCR anew, one entry per CDR3 protein. The sample consists of about 100,000 distinct CDR3 sequences, just under 6% of them appearing once. Sequencing was performed on memory T cells sorted from blood. Source of these receptors: a woman aged 50 to 60 in good health.

The V call is TRBV29-1, the J call TRBJ1-2; tentatively, D is TRBD1 (6 bases). The V gene lost 6 bases and the J gene lost 4 bases, with 12 bases spanning the gap. Germline V gene sequence: CDR1 SQVTM, CDR2 ANQGSEA. The CDR3 sequence is 12 residues long. The CDR3 sequence is CSVSQGTYGYTF. The CDR3 DNA reads TGCAGCGTATCCCAGGGGACCTATGGCTACACCTTC.

The chain employs TRBV3-1 and TRBJ2-3, with D tentatively TRBD2 (5 bases). CDR1 and CDR2 (germline): LGHDT, YNNKEL (reference sequence). V was trimmed by 8 bases and J by 1 base, leaving 13 bases between them. The CDR3 contains 14 residues. The CDR3 protein is CASRRGWGTDTQYF. CDR3 bases: TGTGCCAGCCGGAGAGGGTGGGGCACAGATACGCAGTATTTT.

This clonotype was seen at least ten times. This sequence joins TRBV5-6 and TRBJ2-3, with TRBD1 as a possible D gene (5 bases). Trimming cost V 1 base and J 4 bases, with 16 bases left between them. CDR3 size: 16 residues. CDR1 is SGHDT and CDR2 is YYEEEE in the germline V gene. The CDR3 sequence is CASSLSGREGPDTQYF. As DNA, the CDR3 is TGTGCCAGCAGCTTGTCCGGCAGGGAAGGCCCAGATACGCAGTATTTT.

The gene calls are TRBV11-2 and TRBJ2-1; 8 bases are shared with TRBD2. Trimming took 4 bases from V and 3 from J; bases not matched to a gene: 5. Germline CDR1 and CDR2: SGHAT and FQNNGV. The length of the CDR3 is 15 residues. This CDR3 is CASSSSGSRYNEQFF. The CDR3 DNA follows: TGTGCCAGCAGCTCCAGCGGGAGCCGCTACAATGAGCAGTTCTTC.

The sample holds many counts of this clonotype. The V call is TRBV5-1, the J call TRBJ1-4; D not resolved. Trimming took off 3 bases at V and 8 bases at J, with 20 bases between the two ends. This CDR3 is 16 amino acids long. In germline, CDR1 is SGHRS, CDR2 YFSETQ. The CDR3 DNA sequence: TGCGCCAGCAGCTCTTCCGGAGGAATGCTAAAGGAAAAACTGTTTTTT. It yields the protein CASSSSGGMLKEKLFF. Together with reference TRBV5-1 and TRBJ1-4, the CDR3 gives the full variable domain: KAGVTQTPRYLIKTRGQQVTLSCSPISGHRSVSWYQQTPGQGLQFLFEYFSETQRNKGNFPGRFSGRQFSNSRSEMNVSTLELGDSALYLCASSSSGGMLKEKLFFGSGTQLSVL.

Ten or more counts support this clonotype. The rearrangement joins TRBV5-1 to TRBJ2-1; D gene uncertain. Germline V gene sequence: CDR1 SGHRS, CDR2 YFSETQ. The CDR3 runs to 13 residues. Between the trimmed V and J ends, which lost 4 bases and 6 bases, there was a span of 11 bases. Here the CDR3 reads CASSPDTLNEQFF. CDR3 DNA sequence: TGCGCCAGCAGCCCAGACACGCTCAATGAGCAGTTCTTC.

This clonotype was counted at least ten times. The chain uses TRBV2 and TRBJ2-1; 8 bases line up with TRBD1. V was clipped by 7 bases and J by 12 bases; unmatched bases: 23. Germline CDR1 is SNHLY and CDR2 is FYNNEI. This CDR3 comprises 17 residues. The CDR3 sequence is CASIAGGGTGSVGGQFF. CDR3 in DNA: TGTGCCAGCATTGCCGGCGGCGGGACAGGTTCGGTGGGGGGGCAGTTCTTC.

This clonotype was seen repeatedly, ten times or more. This rearrangement joins TRBV7-6 to TRBJ1-1; the match to TRBD1 covers 7 bases. The length of the CDR3 is 16 residues. CDR1 and CDR2 (germline): SGHVS, FNYEAQ. Trimming cost V 1 base and J 2 bases; bases outside gene matches: 7. This CDR3 is CASSLGGTATNTEAFF. CDR3 in DNA: TGTGCCAGCAGCTTAGGGGGGACAGCCACTAACACTGAAGCTTTCTTT.

This clonotype came up many times. The chain carries TRBV20-1 and TRBJ2-6; a weak D match, TRBD1 (6 bases). This CDR3 spans 16 amino acids. V lost 6 bases, J lost 0 bases, and 15 bases lay in between. The V gene's germline CDR1 is DFQATT and CDR2 SNEGSKA (reference sequence). The CDR3 sequence is CSAWTAESSGANVLTF. In nucleotides, the CDR3 is TGCAGTGCGTGGACAGCCGAAAGCTCTGGGGCCAACGTCCTGACTTTC.

This clonotype occurred many times. The chain couples TRBV2 to TRBJ2-1, with D hard to call. This CDR3 contains 16 residues. The germline V and J ends were trimmed by 0 bases and 8 bases, with 17 bases remaining between them. Germline CDR1 and CDR2: SNHLY and FYNNEI. CDR3 sequence: CASSEALRYEVDEQFF. The DNA of the CDR3 is TGTGCCAGCAGTGAAGCGTTGCGCTATGAGGTGGATGAGCAGTTCTTC.

This clonotype was counted at least ten times. The genes are TRBV5-1 and TRBJ2-3; D may correspond to TRBD1 or TRBD2 (5 bases each). CDR1 is SGHRS and CDR2 is YFSETQ in the germline V gene. V was clipped by 4 bases and J by 9 bases, with 15 bases between them. This CDR3 contains 13 residues. CDR3: CASSAIQGRTQYF. The DNA for the CDR3 is TGCGCCAGCAGCGCCATCCAGGGACGGACGCAGTATTTT.

At least ten counts were recorded for this clonotype. The chain uses TRBV11-2 and TRBJ1-3, with 9 positions matching TRBD1. This CDR3 is built from 21 residues. The V gene's germline CDR1 is SGHAT and CDR2 FQNNGV. With V trimmed by 0 bases and J by 9 bases, 24 bases remained unmatched. The DNA for the CDR3 is TGTGCCAGCAGCTTAGAAGCGTTCCGGGACAGGGTTTCATCGGAGCGTGGCACCATATATTTT. It is translated as CASSLEAFRDRVSSERGTIYF.

This clonotype has ten or more counts. J is TRBJ2-1 and V is TRBV4-2; D possibly uses TRBD1 or TRBD2 (5 bases each). Germline values: CDR1 LGHNA, CDR2 YNFKEQ. CDR3 length: 18 residues. Deletions cut 4 bases from V and 3 bases from J, with 22 bases between. CDR3 region: CASSLYPLGTSDYNEQFF. In nucleotides, the CDR3 is TGTGCCAGCAGCCTATATCCCCTAGGGACGAGTGACTACAATGAGCAGTTCTTC.

This clonotype was counted at least ten times. This sequence joins TRBV20-1 and TRBJ1-4; D gene unclear. Germline CDR1 and CDR2: DFQATT and SNEGSKA (reference sequence). CDR3 length equals 17 residues. Trimming removed 2 bases from V and 4 bases from J, with 20 bases in between. The CDR3 sequence: CSARSFELRTLNEKLFF. In DNA, the CDR3 is TGCAGTGCTAGATCCTTTGAGTTGCGGACCCTTAATGAAAAACTGTTTTTT.

The table lists this clonotype with a few counts. The chain couples TRBV12-3 or TRBV12-4 to TRBJ2-7, with D perhaps matching TRBD1 (7 bases). Between the trimmed V and J ends, which lost 6 bases and 3 bases, there was a span of 21 bases. The CDR3 is 16 residues long. The CDR3 nucleotides are TGTGCCAGCAGAACAGCCGGACAGGAGGGGTACTACGAGCAGTACGTC. This codes for CASRTAGQEGYYEQYV.

At least ten counts were recorded for this clonotype. This chain uses TRBV7-9 with TRBJ1-1, with 9 bases aligning to TRBD1. The CDR3 is 13 amino acids. Trimming at V came to 5 bases and at J to 12 bases, leaving 10 bases not matched to a gene. Germline loops: CDR1 SEHNR, CDR2 FQNEAQ (reference sequence). CDR3 loop: CASSLQQGARTFF. The CDR3 DNA follows: TGTGCCAGCAGCCTTCAACAGGGGGCGCGAACTTTCTTT.

A few counts support this clonotype. The chain uses TRBV18 and TRBJ2-7; 9 bases fit TRBD1. The CDR3 runs to 15 residues. V was pared by 8 bases and J by 1 base, with 9 bases of the junction left unmatched. CDR1 KGHSH and CDR2 LQKENI come from the germline V gene. DNA of the CDR3: TGTGCCAGCGCCTCCGGGACAGGGACGTCCTACGAGCAGTACTTC. Translating gives CASASGTGTSYEQYF.

This clonotype was detected many times. The chain couples TRBV20-1 to TRBJ2-5, with unresolved D. This CDR3 has 11 amino acids. Trimming removed 2 bases at V and 2 bases at J, with 3 bases between. Germline lookup yields CDR1 DFQATT and CDR2 SNEGSKA (reference sequence). The CDR3 loop is CSARPQETQYF. CDR3 sequence (DNA): TGCAGTGCTAGACCACAAGAGACCCAGTACTTC.